Presented here are 14 T cell receptor beta chains from one specimen sequenced in a study of blood T cell repertoires in COVID-19. TCRdb's table, derived via immunoSEQ multiplex PCR, lists solely in-frame clones and lacks some. Of some 150,000 clones listed, about 79% were seen once; the top ten hold roughly 3%. Source material: peripheral blood. These TCRs come from a woman aged 80 or over with acute or convalescent COVID-19.

The CDR3 reads CASSVELITDTQYF. DNA of the CDR3: TGTGCCAGCAGCGTAGAACTTATAACAGATACGCAGTATTTT. The chain joins TRBV9 to TRBJ2-3; D not resolved. Germline V lookup: CDR1 SGDLS, CDR2 YYNGEE. The CDR3 loop spans 14 amino acids. With 0 bases removed from V and 3 bases from J, the gap between germline ends came to 8 bases.

The rearrangement joins TRBV4-1 to TRBJ1-1; D is perhaps TRBD1 (5 bases). CDR1 and CDR2 (germline): MGHRA, YSYEKL. V shed 6 bases and J shed 1 base, with 9 bases lying between them. The CDR3 covers 13 residues. This chain's CDR3 is CASREDRNTEAFF. The CDR3 DNA sequence: TGCGCCAGCAGAGAAGACAGGAACACTGAAGCTTTCTTT.

The rearrangement uses TRBV4-3 and TRBJ1-5; D perhaps matches TRBD1 (6 bases). CDR3 length equals 15 residues. The germline gives CDR1 LGHNA, CDR2 YSLEER. Trimming removed 0 bases at V and 8 bases at J, with 14 bases between. CDR3 residues: CASSQDEGVGEPQHF. DNA of the CDR3: TGCGCCAGCAGCCAAGATGAGGGGGTTGGTGAGCCCCAGCATTTT.

The rearrangement links TRBV6-5 to TRBJ1-1; the match to TRBD1 covers 8 bases. V shed 0 bases and J 4 bases; nucleotides not matched to a gene: 7. Germline loops: CDR1 MNHEY, CDR2 SVGAGI. The CDR3 contains 16 residues. The CDR3, as DNA: TGTGCCAGCAGTTACTCGAGCGGACAGGGTTTCACTGAAGCTTTCTTT. It translates to CASSYSSGQGFTEAFF.

The chain uses TRBV7-6 and TRBJ1-2; maybe TRBD1 (5 bases). V was pared by 4 bases and J by 6 bases, with 21 bases between. Germline CDR1 and CDR2: SGHVS and FNYEAQ. The CDR3 totals 16 residues. The CDR3 DNA follows: TGTGCCAGCAGCTCTCGACCAGGGATTTCTTCCGATGGCTACACCTTC. Its protein product is CASSSRPGISSDGYTF.

This clone was detected only once. This rearrangement joins TRBV15 to TRBJ1-3, with D tentatively TRBD1 (6 bases). Germline loops: CDR1 LNHNV, CDR2 YYDKDF (reference sequence). This CDR3 contains 14 residues. Between the trimmed V and J ends, which lost 9 bases and 0 bases, there was a span of 12 bases. As DNA, the CDR3 is TGTGCCACAGAACACAGGGTCTCTGGAAACACCATATATTTT. It translates to CATEHRVSGNTIYF.

The chain joins TRBV5-1 to TRBJ2-7; 7 bases align to TRBD1. V was clipped by 4 bases and J by 8 bases; unmatched bases: 6. The CDR3 extends over 12 amino acids. CDR1 is SGHRS and CDR2 is YFSETQ in the germline V gene. Written as DNA, the CDR3 is TGCGCCAGCAGCGCCGACAGGGCACAGCAGTACTTC. Translating gives CASSADRAQQYF.

J is TRBJ1-5 and V is TRBV15; TRBD1 might be the D (5 bases). The CDR3 extends over 17 amino acids. Germline CDR1 reads LNHNV; CDR2 reads YYDKDF (reference sequence). The ends were cut back, 5 bases at V and 4 bases at J, with 21 bases in the middle. The CDR3 protein is CATSSTRGQVPNQPQHF. CDR3 DNA: TGTGCCACCAGCTCAACCCGAGGACAAGTTCCTAATCAGCCCCAGCATTTT.

The chain employs TRBV6-2 or TRBV6-3 and TRBJ2-7; the match to TRBD1 covers 7 bases. The CDR3 has 16 amino acids. In germline, CDR1 is MNHEY, CDR2 SVGEGT. V shed 3 bases, J shed 0 bases, and the junction held 8 bases outside the gene matches. The DNA for the CDR3 is TGTGCCAGCAGTTATCCGGGACAGCCTTCCTCCTACGAGCAGTACTTC. It specifies CASSYPGQPSSYEQYF.

In its sample, this clone was seen a few times. The V gene is TRBV5-4, the J gene TRBJ2-1, with 13 bases matching TRBD2. Trimming took 4 bases from V and 6 from J; bases not matched to a gene: 4. CDR1 is SGHNT, CDR2 YYREEE, per germline (reference sequence). The CDR3 runs 15 residues. The CDR3 sequence is CASSPRTSGGNEQFF. CDR3 DNA sequence: TGTGCCAGCAGCCCGCGGACTAGCGGGGGCAATGAGCAGTTCTTC. Variable domain in full (rest from reference TRBV5-4 and TRBJ2-1): ETGVTQSPTHLIKTRGQQVTLRCSSQSGHNTVSWYQQALGQGPQFIFQYYREEENGRGNFPPRFSGLQFPNYSSELNVNALELDDSALYLCASSPRTSGGNEQFFGPGTRLTVL.

The V gene is TRBV3-1 (or the pseudogene TRBV3-2), the J gene TRBJ2-1, with 9 bases lining up with TRBD1. There are 15 residues in the CDR3. The germline gives CDR1 LGHDT, CDR2 YNNKEL (reference sequence). V lost 5 bases to trimming and J lost 7 bases; unmatched junction nucleotides: 9. CDR3 region: CASSGRTGVVNEQFF. The CDR3 DNA follows: TGTGCCAGCAGCGGGCGGACAGGGGTGGTTAATGAGCAGTTCTTC.

This sequence joins TRBV19 and TRBJ1-5, with TRBD1 matching over 8 bases. The CDR3 spans 15 residues. The germline gives CDR1 LNHDA, CDR2 SQIVND (reference sequence). V dropped 1 base and J dropped 7; count of bases not matched to a gene: 6. This CDR3 is CASSIVDREHQPQHF. DNA of the CDR3: TGTGCCAGTAGTATAGTGGACAGGGAGCACCAGCCCCAGCATTTT.

The CDR3 loop is CASSPGFSSSEAFF. CDR3 DNA: TGTGCCAGCAGCCCAGGGTTCAGTTCGTCTGAAGCTTTCTTT. The chain has TRBV27 and TRBJ1-1; perhaps TRBD1 as D (5 bases). V was shortened by 6 bases and J by 6 bases, with 17 bases between the two germline ends. CDR1 is MNHEY and CDR2 is SMNVEV in the germline V gene (reference sequence). This CDR3 is built from 14 residues.

This clone was found once. The V and J genes are TRBV4-3 and TRBJ2-3; perhaps TRBD1 as D (5 bases). The V end lost 0 bases, the J end lost 7 bases, and 11 bases lay between the germline ends. This CDR3 is 14 amino acids long. The germline V gene encodes CDR1 LGHNA and CDR2 YSLEER. The CDR3 sequence is CASSQDVGANTQYF. The CDR3 DNA is TGCGCCAGCAGCCAAGATGTTGGGGCAAATACGCAGTATTTT.